This T cell receptor (beta chain) stems from a study of blood T cell repertoires in COVID-19. Participant age was roughly 18 to 95 years, and participants resided in approximately 25 US areas. Using immunoSEQ multiplex PCR, the repertoire was profiled, and TCRdb retains in-frame clones only, with some absent. Here the sample spans fewer than 350,000 clones, approximately 89% being singletons. The CDR3 loop spans 15 amino acids. V dropped 1 base and J dropped 1 base, with 10 bases sitting between them. Germline V gene lookup returns CDR1 KGHDR and CDR2 SFDVKD. The gene calls are TRBV24-1 and TRBJ2-7; D not resolved. The clonotype comes from a man aged 35 to 55 who had been exposed to COVID-19. The sequencing input was PBMCs or T cells enriched from blood (not recorded which). In DNA, the CDR3 is TGTGCCACCAGTGATTTCAGAGACGGGTCCTACGAGCAGTACTTC. Residues: CATSDFRDGSYEQYF.